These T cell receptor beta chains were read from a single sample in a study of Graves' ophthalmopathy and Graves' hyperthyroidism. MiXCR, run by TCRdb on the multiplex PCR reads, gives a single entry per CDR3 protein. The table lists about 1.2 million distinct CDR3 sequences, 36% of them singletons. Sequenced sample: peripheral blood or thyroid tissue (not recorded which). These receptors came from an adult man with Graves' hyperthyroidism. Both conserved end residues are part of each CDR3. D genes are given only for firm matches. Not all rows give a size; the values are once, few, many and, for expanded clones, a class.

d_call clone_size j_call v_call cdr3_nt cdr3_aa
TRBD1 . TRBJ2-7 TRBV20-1 TGCAGTGCTAGAGGACAGGGCCCTCACTACGAGCAGTACTTC CSARGQGPHYEQYF
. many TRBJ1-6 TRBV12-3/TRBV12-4 TGTGCCAGCAGTTTCCAGGGTATGAATTCACCCCTCCACTTT CASSFQGMNSPLHF
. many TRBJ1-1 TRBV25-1 TGTGCCACCCCACGGTACGCGGATTGCGTGAACACTGAAGCTTTCTTT CATPRYADCVNTEAFF
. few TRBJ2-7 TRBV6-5 TGTGCCAGCAGTTACGCGGGAACCTACGAGCAGTACTTC CASSYAGTYEQYF
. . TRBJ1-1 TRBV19 TGTGCCAGTAGTATTGGATGGATGAACACTGAAGCTTTCTTT CASSIGWMNTEAFF
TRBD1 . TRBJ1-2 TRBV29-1 TGCAGCGTCCCCGACAGGGGCTATGGCTACACCTTC CSVPDRGYGYTF
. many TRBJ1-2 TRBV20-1 TGCAGTGCTAAAGGGATCGGCTACACCTTC CSAKGIGYTF
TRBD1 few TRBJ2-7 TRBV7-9 TGTGCCAGCAGCCCAGGACAGGATTCATACGAGCAGTACTTC CASSPGQDSYEQYF
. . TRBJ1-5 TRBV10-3 TGTGCCATCAGTGAGGGGTCAAGCAATCAGCCCCAGCATTTT CAISEGSSNQPQHF
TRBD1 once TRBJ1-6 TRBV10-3 TGTGCCATCGGGGGCGGACAGGGGGAATCACCCCTCCACTTT CAIGGGQGESPLHF